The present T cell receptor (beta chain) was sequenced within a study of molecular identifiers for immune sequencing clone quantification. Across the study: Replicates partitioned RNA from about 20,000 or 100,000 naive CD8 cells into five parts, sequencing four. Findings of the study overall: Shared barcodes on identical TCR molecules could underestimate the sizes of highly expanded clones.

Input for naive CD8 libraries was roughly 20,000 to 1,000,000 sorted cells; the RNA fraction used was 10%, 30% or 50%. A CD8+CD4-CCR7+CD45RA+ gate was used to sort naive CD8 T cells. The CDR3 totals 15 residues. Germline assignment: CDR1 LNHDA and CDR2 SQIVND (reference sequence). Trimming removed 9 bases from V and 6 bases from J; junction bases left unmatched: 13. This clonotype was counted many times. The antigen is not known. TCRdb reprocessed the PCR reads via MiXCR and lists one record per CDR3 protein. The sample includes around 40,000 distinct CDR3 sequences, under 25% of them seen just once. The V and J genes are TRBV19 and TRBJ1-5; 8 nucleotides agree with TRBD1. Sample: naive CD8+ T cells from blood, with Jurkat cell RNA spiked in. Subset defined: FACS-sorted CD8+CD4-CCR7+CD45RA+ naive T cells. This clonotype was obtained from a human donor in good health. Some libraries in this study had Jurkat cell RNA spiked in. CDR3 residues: CASHWGAGGSQPQHF. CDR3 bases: TGTGCCAGCCATTGGGGGGCAGGGGGCTCTCAGCCCCAGCATTTT. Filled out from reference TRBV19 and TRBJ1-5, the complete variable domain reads DGGITQSPKYLFRKEGQNVTLSCEQNLNHDAMYWYRQDPGQGLRLIYYSQIVNDFQKGDIAEGYSVSREKKESFPLTVTSAQKNPTAFYLCASHWGAGGSQPQHFGDGTRLSIL.